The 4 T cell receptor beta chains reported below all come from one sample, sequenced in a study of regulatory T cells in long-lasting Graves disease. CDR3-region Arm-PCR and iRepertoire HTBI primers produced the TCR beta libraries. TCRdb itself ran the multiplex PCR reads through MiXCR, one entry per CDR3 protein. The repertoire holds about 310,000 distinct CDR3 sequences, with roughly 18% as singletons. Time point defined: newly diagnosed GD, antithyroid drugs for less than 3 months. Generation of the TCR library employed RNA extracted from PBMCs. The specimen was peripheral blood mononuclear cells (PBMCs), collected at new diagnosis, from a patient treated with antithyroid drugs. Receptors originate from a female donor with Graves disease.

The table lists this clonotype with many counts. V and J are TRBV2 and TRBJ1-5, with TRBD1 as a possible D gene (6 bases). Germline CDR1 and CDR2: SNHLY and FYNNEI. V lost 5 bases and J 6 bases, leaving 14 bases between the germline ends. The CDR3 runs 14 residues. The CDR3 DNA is TGTGCCAGCAGTTTGGCAGGGGCAGGTCAGCCCCAGCATTTT. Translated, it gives CASSLAGAGQPQHF.

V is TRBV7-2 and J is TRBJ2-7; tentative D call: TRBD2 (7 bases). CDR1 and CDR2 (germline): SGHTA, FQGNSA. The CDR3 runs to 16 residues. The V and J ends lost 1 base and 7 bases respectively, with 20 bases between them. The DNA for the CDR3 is TGTGCCAGCAGCTTAGTTTTGGCCTCTAGGGGGGGGGAGCAGTACTTC. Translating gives CASSLVLASRGGEQYF.

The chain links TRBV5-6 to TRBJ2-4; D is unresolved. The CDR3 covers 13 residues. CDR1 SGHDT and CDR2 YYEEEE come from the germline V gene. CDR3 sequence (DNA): TGTTCCTGCAGTCTTCTCAGGTTGGGCATTCAGTACTTC. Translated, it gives CSCSLLRLGIQYF.

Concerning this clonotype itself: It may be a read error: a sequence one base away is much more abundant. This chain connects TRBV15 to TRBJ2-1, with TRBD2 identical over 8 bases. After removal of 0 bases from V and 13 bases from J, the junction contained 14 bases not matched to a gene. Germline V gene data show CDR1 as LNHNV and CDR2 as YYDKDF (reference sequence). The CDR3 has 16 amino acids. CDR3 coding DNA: TGTGCCACCAGCAGAGATCCCTGGACTAGCCAAGAGACCCAGTTCTTC. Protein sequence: CATSRDPWTSQETQFF.